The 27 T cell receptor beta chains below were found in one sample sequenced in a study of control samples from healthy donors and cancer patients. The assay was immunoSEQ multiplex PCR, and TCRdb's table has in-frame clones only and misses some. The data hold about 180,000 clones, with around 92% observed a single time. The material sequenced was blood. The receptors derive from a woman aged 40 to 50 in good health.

Written as DNA, the CDR3 is TGCGCCAGCAGCCCTCTGTTTAGTAGTGAGCAGTTCTTC. It codes for CASSPLFSSEQFF. The rearrangement links TRBV5-1 to TRBJ2-1, with D unresolved. Germline loops: CDR1 SGHRS, CDR2 YFSETQ. The CDR3 contains 13 residues. Trimming left V 4 bases short and J 9 bases short, with 14 bases between. The variable domain in full, with the rest retrieved from reference TRBV5-1 and TRBJ2-1, is KAGVTQTPRYLIKTRGQQVTLSCSPISGHRSVSWYQQTPGQGLQFLFEYFSETQRNKGNFPGRFSGRQFSNSRSEMNVSTLELGDSALYLCASSPLFSSEQFFGPGTRLTVL.

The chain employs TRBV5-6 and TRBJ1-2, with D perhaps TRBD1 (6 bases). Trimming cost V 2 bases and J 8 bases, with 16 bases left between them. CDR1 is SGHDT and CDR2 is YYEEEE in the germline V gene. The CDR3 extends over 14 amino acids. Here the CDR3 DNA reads TGTGCCAGCAGCTTCGGAAAACAGGGTTGGGGCTACACCTTC. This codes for CASSFGKQGWGYTF.

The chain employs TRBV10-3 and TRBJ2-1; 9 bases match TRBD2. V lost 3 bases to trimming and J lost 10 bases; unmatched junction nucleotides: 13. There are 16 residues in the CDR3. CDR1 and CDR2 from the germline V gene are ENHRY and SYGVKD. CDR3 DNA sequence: TGTGCCATCAGTGAAGGTCTAGCGGGGTCGGTCGGGGAGCAGTTCTTC. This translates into CAISEGLAGSVGEQFF.

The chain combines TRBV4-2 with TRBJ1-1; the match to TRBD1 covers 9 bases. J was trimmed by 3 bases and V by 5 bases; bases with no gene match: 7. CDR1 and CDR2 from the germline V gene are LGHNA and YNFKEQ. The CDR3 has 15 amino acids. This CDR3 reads CASSTYNRGHTEAFF. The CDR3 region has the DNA TGTGCCAGCAGCACTTACAACAGGGGGCACACTGAAGCTTTCTTT.

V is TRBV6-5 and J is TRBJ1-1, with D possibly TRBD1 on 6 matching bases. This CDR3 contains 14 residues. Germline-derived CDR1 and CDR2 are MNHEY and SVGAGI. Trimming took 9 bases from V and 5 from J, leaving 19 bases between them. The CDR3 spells CASFFPGHRTEAFF. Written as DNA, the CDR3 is TGTGCCAGTTTCTTTCCGGGACATCGTACTGAAGCTTTCTTT.

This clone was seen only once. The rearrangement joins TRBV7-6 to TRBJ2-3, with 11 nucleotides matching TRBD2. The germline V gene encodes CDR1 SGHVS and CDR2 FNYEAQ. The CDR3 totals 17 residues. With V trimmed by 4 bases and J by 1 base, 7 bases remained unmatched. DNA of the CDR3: TGTGCCAGCAGCTCCATACCTAGCGGGGGGCGCACAGATACGCAGTATTTT. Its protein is CASSSIPSGGRTDTQYF.

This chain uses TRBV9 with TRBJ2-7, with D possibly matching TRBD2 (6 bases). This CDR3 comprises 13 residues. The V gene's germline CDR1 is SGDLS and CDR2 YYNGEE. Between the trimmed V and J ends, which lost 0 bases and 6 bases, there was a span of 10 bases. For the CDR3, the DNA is TGTGCCAGCAGCGTAGTCATTAGCGGCGAGCAGTACTTC. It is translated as CASSVVISGEQYF.

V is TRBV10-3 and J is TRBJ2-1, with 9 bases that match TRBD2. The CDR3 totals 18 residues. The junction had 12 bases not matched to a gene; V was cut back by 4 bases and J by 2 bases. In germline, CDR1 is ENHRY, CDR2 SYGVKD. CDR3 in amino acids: CAISVSSLAGNTYNEQFF. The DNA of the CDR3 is TGTGCCATCAGTGTAAGTTCGCTAGCGGGGAATACCTACAATGAGCAGTTCTTC.

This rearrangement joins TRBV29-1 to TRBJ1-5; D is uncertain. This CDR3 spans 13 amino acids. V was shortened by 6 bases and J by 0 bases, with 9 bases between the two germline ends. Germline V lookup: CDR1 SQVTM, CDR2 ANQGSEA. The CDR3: CSVYEDSNQPQHF. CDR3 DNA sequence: TGCAGCGTCTACGAGGATAGCAATCAGCCCCAGCATTTT.

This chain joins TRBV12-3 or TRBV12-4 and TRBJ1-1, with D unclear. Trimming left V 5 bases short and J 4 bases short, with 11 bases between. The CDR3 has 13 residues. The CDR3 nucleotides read TGTGCCAGCAGTCAGAGGAGGGCCACTGAAGCTTTCTTT. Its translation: CASSQRRATEAFF.

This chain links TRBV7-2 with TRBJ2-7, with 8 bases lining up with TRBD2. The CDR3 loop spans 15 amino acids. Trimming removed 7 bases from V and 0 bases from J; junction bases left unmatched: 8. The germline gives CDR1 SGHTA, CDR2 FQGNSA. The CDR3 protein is CASTTAGGPSYEQYF. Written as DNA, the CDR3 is TGTGCCAGCACGACGGCGGGGGGTCCCTCCTACGAGCAGTACTTC.

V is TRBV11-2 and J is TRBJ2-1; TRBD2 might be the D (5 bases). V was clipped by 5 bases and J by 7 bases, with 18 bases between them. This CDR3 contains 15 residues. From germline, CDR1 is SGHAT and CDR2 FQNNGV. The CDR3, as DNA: TGTGCCAGCAGCCCCCAGGCGGGCCTGGGGAATGAGCAGTTCTTC. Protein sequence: CASSPQAGLGNEQFF. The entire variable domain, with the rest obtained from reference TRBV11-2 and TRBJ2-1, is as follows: EAGVAQSPRYKIIEKRQSVAFWCNPISGHATLYWYQQILGQGPKLLIQFQNNGVVDDSQLPKDRFSAERLKGVDSTLKIQPAKLEDSAVYLCASSPQAGLGNEQFFGPGTRLTVL.

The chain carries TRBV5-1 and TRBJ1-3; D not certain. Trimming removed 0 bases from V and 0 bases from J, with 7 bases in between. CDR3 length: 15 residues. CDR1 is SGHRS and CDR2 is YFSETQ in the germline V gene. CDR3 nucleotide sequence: TGCGCCAGCAGCTTGGAGGGCCGCTCTGGAAACACCATATATTTT. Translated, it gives CASSLEGRSGNTIYF.

CDR3 DNA sequence: TGCGCCAGCAGTTCCGACAGGACTTCACCCCTCCACTTT. This gives the protein CASSSDRTSPLHF. This chain links TRBV10-2 with TRBJ1-6, with D tentatively TRBD1 (6 bases). The V end was cut by 5 bases, the J end by 9 bases, with 11 bases between. Per the germline V gene, CDR1 is WSHSY and CDR2 is SAAADI. The CDR3 is 13 residues long.

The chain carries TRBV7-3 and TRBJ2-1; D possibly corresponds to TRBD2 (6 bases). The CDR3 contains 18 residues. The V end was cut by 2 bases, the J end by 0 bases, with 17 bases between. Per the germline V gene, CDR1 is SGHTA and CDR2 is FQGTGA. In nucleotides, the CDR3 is TGTGCCAGCAGCTTAGGGTTCGGGGGAGCAAGCTCCTACAATGAGCAGTTCTTC. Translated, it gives CASSLGFGGASSYNEQFF.

The CDR3 is CASSLSTSGLYNEQFF. CDR3 nucleotides: TGTGCCAGCTCTCTATCAACCTCGGGACTATACAATGAGCAGTTCTTC. The chain is built from TRBV18 and TRBJ2-1; 7 bases line up with TRBD2. This CDR3 comprises 16 residues. Germline CDR1 and CDR2: KGHSH and LQKENI. Losses at the gene ends were 6 bases for V and 4 bases for J; bases not matched to a gene: 12.

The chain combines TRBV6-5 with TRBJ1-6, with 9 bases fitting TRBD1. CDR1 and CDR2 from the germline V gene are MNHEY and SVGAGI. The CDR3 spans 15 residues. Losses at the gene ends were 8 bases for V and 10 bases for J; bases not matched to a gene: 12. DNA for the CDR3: TGTGCCAGCGGCAAATCGGGACAGGGCCCCTCACCCCTCCACTTT. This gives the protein CASGKSGQGPSPLHF.

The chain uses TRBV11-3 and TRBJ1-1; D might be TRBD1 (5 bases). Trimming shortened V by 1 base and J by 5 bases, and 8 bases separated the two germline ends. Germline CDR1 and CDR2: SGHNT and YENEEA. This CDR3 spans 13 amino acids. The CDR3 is CASSLGGWTEAFF. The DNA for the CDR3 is TGTGCCAGCAGCTTAGGGGGGTGGACTGAAGCTTTCTTT.

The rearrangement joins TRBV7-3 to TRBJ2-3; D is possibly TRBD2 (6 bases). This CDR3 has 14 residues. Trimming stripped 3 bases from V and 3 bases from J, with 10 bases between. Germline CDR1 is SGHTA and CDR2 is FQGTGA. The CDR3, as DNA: TGTGCCAGCAGCTTCAACGGGGGAACAGATACGCAGTATTTT. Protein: CASSFNGGTDTQYF.

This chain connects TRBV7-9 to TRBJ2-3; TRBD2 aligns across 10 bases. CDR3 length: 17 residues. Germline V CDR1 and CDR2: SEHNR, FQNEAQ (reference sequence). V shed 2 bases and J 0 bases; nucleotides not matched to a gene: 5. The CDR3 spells CASSLLDSGGSTDTQYF. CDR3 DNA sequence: TGTGCCAGCAGCTTATTGGATAGCGGGGGGAGCACAGATACGCAGTATTTT.

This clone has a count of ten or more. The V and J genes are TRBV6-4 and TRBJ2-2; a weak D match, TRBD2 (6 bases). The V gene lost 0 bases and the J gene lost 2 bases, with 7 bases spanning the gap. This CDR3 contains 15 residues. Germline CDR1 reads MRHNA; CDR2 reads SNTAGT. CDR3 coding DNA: TGTGCCAGCAGTGACTCGGGACTTAACACCGGGGAGCTGTTTTTT. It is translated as CASSDSGLNTGELFF.

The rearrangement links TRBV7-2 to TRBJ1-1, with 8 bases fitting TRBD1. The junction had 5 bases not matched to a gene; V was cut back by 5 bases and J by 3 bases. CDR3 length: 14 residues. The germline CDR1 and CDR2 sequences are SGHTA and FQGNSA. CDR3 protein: CASSLDRVYTEAFF. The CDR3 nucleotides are TGTGCCAGCAGCCTGGACAGGGTTTACACTGAAGCTTTCTTT.

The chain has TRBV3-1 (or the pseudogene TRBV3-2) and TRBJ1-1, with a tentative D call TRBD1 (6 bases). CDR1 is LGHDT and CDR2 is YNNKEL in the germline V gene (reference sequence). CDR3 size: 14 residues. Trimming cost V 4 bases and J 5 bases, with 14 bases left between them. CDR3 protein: CASSLQQGLTEAFF. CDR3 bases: TGTGCCAGCAGCCTACAACAGGGTCTAACTGAAGCTTTCTTT.

Here the CDR3 reads CASSDSYGYTF. The CDR3 nucleotides are TGTGCCAGCAGTGACAGCTATGGCTACACCTTC. The chain combines TRBV6-4 with TRBJ1-2; no clear D. The length of the CDR3 is 11 residues. Trimming took 2 bases from V and 4 from J, leaving 2 bases between them. Germline V gives CDR1 MRHNA, CDR2 SNTAGT.

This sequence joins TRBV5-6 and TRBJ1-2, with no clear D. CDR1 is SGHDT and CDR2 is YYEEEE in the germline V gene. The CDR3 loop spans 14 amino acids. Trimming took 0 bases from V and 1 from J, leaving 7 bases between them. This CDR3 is CASSLDRRNYGYTF. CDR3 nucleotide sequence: TGTGCCAGCAGCTTGGATAGACGTAACTATGGCTACACCTTC.

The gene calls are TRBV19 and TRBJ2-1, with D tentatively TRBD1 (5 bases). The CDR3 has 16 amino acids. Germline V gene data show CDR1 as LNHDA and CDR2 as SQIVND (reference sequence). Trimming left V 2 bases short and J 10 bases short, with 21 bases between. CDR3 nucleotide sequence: TGTGCCAGTAGTATACGGGTCGTTGGCAGGGTAGGGGAGCAGTTCTTC. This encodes CASSIRVVGRVGEQFF.

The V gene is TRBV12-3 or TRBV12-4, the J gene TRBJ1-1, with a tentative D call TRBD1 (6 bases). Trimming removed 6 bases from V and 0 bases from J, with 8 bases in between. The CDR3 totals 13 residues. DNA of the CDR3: TGTGCCAGCAGCGGACAGATGAACACTGAAGCTTTCTTT. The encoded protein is CASSGQMNTEAFF.